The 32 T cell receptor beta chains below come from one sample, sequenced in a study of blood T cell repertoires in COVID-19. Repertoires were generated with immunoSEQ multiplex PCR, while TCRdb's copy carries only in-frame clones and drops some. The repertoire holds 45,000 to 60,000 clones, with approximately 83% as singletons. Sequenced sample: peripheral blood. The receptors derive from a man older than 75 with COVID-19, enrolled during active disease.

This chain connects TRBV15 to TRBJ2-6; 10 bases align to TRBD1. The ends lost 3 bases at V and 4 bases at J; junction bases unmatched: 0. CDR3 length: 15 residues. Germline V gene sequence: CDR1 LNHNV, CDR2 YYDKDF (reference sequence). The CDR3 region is CATSRGQGGANVLTF. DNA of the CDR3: TGTGCCACCAGCAGGGGACAGGGGGGGGCCAACGTCCTGACTTTC.

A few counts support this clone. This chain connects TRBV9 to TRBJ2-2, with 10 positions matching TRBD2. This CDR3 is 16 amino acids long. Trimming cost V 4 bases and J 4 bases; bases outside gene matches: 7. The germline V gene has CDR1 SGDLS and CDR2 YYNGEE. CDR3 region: CASSPLAGGGTGELFF. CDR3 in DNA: TGTGCCAGCAGCCCCTTAGCGGGGGGTGGCACCGGGGAGCTGTTTTTT.

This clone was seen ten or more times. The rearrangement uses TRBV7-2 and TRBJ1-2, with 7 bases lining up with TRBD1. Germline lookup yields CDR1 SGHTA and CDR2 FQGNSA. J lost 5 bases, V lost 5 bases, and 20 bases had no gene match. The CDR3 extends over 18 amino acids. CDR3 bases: TGTGCCAGCAGCCTAGGGGGGATGACAGGGTCGGGCCCGTATGGCTACACCTTC. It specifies CASSLGGMTGSGPYGYTF.

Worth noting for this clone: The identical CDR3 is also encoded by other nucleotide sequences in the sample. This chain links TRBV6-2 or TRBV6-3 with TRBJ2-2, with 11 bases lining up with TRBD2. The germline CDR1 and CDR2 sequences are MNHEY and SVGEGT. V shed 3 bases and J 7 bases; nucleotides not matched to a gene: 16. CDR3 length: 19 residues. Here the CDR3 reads CASSYARLAGGGRDGELFF. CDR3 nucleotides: TGTGCCAGCAGTTATGCGCGGCTAGCGGGAGGCGGCCGGGACGGGGAGCTGTTTTTT.

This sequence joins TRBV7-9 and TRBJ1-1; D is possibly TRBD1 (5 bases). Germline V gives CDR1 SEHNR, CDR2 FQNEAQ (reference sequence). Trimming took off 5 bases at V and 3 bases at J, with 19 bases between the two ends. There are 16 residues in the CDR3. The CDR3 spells CASSPRWGEGHTEAFF. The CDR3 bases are TGTGCCAGCAGCCCGAGGTGGGGGGAGGGGCACACTGAAGCTTTCTTT.

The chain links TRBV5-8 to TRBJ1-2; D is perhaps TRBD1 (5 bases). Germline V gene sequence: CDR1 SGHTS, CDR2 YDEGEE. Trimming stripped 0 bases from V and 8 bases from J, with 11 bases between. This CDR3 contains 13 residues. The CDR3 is CASSLGGLSGYTF. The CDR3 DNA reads TGTGCCAGCAGCTTGGGGGGCCTCAGCGGCTACACCTTC.

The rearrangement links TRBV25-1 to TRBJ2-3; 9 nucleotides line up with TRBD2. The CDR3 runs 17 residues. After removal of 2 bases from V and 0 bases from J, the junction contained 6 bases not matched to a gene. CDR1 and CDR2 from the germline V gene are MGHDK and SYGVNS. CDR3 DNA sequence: TGTGCCAGCAGTGAAGCGGGAGGGATTACAAGCACAGATACGCAGTATTTT. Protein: CASSEAGGITSTDTQYF.

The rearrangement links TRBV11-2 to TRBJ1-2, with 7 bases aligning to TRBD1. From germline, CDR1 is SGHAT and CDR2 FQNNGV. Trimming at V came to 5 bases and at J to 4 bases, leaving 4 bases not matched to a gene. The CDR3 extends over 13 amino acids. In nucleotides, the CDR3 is TGTGCCAGCAGCCCCCAGGGGGGCTATGGCTACACCTTC. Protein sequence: CASSPQGGYGYTF.

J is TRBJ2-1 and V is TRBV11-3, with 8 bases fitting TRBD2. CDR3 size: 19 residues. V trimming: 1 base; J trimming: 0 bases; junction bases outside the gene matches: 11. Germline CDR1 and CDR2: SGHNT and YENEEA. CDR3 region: CASSLGGGGYQSSYNEQFF. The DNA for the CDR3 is TGTGCCAGCAGCTTAGGGGGCGGGGGGTACCAGAGCTCCTACAATGAGCAGTTCTTC. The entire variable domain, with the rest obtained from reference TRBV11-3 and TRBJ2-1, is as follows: EAGVVQSPRYKIIEKKQPVAFWCNPISGHNTLYWYLQNLGQGPELLIRYENEEAVDDSQLPKDRFSAERLKGVDSTLKIQPAELGDSAVYLCASSLGGGGYQSSYNEQFFGPGTRLTVL.

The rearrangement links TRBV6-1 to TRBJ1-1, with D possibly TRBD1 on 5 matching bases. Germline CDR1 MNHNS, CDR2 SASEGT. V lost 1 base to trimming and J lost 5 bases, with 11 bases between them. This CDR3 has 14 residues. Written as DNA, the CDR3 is TGTGCCAGCAGTGAAGGGGCAGGGTGGACTGAAGCTTTCTTT. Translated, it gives CASSEGAGWTEAFF.

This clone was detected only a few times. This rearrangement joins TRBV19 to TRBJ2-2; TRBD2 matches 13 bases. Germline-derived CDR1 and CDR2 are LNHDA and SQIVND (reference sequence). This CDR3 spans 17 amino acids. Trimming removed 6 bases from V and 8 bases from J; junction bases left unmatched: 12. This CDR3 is CASRGLAGVYLLGELFF. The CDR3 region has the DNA TGTGCCAGTAGAGGACTAGCGGGAGTTTATCTGTTAGGGGAGCTGTTTTTT.

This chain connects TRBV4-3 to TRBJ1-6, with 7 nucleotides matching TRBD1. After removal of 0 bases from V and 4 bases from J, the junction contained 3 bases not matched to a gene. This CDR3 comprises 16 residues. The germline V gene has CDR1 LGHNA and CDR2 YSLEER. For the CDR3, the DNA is TGCGCCAGCAGCCAAGATTCGGGACAGTATAATTCACCCCTCCACTTT. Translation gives CASSQDSGQYNSPLHF.

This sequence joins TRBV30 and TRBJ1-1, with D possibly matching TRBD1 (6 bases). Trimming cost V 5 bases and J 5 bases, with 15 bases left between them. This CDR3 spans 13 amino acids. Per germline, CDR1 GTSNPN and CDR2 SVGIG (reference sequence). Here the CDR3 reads CAWDRKRGTEAFF. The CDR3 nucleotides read TGTGCCTGGGACAGAAAAAGGGGGACTGAAGCTTTCTTT.

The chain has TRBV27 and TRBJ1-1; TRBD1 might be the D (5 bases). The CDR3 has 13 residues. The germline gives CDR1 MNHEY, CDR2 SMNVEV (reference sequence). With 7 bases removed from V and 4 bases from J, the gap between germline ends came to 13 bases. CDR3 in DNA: TGTGCCAGCACATCCCTCGGGGGCACTGAAGCTTTCTTT. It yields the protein CASTSLGGTEAFF.

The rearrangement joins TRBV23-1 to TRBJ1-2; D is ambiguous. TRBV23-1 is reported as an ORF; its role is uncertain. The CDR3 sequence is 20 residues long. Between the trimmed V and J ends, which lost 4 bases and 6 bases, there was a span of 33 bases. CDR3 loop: CASSPWRSSGIPEDWDGYTF. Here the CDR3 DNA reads TGCGCCAGCAGTCCATGGAGGTCAAGCGGTATCCCTGAAGATTGGGATGGCTACACCTTC.

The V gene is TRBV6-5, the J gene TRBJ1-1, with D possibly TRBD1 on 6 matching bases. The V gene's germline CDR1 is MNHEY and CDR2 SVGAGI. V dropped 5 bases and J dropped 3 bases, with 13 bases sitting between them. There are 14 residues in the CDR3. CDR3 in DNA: TGTGCCAGCAGTAAGGACAGAGGGGACACTGAAGCTTTCTTT. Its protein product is CASSKDRGDTEAFF.

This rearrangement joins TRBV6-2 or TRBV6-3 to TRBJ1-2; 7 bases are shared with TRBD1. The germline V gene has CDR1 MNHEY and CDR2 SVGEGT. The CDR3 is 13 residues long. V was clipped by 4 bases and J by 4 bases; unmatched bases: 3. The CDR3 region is CASSFPGGYGYTF. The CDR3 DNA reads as TGTGCCAGCAGTTTTCCAGGGGGCTATGGCTACACCTTC.

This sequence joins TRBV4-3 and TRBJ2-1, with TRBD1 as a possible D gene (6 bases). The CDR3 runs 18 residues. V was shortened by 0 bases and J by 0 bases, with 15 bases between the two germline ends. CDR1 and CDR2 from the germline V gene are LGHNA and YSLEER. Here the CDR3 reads CASSQDPRGTSSYNEQFF. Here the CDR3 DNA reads TGCGCCAGCAGCCAAGACCCCAGGGGAACCAGCTCCTACAATGAGCAGTTCTTC.

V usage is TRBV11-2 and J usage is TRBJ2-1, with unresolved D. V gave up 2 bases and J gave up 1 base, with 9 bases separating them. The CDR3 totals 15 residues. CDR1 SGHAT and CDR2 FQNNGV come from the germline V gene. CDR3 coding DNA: TGTGCCAGCAGCTTACGGGTTCTTTCCTACAATGAGCAGTTCTTC. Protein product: CASSLRVLSYNEQFF.

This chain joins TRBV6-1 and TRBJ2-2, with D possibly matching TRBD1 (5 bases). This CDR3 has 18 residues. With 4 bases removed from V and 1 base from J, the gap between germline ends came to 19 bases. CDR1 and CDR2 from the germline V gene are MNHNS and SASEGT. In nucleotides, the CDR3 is TGTGCCAGCAGTGGGGTTAGGGGCTCCGCCTTGAACACCGGGGAGCTGTTTTTT. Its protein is CASSGVRGSALNTGELFF.

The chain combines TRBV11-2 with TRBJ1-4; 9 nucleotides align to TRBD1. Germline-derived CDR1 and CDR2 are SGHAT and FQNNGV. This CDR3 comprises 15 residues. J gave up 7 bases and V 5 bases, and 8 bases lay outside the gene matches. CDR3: CASSPTGGVGEKLFF. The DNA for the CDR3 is TGTGCCAGCAGCCCCACAGGGGGCGTTGGTGAAAAACTGTTTTTT.

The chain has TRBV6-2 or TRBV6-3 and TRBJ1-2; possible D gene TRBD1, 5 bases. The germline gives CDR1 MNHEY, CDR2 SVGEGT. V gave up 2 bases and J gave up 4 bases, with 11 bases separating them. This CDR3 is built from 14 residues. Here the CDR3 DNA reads TGTGCCAGCAGTTACGGCCGGGGGGGCTATGGCTACACCTTC. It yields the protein CASSYGRGGYGYTF.

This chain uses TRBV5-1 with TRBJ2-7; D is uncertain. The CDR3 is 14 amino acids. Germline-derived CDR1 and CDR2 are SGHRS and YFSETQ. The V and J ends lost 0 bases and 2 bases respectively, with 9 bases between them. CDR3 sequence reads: CASSLGDNPYEQYF. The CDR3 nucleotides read TGCGCCAGCAGCTTGGGAGACAACCCCTACGAGCAGTACTTC.

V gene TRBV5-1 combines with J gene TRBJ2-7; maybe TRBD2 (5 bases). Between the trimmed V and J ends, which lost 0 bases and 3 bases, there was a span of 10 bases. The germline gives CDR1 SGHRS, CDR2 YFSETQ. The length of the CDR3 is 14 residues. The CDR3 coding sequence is TGCGCCAGCAGCTTGGGGGGAGCAGACTACGAGCAGTACTTC. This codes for CASSLGGADYEQYF.

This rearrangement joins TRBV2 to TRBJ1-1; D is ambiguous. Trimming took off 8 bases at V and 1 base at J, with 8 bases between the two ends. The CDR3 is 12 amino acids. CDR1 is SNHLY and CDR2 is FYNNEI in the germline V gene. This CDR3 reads CASAPGNTEAFF. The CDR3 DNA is TGTGCCAGCGCCCCAGGGAACACTGAAGCTTTCTTT.

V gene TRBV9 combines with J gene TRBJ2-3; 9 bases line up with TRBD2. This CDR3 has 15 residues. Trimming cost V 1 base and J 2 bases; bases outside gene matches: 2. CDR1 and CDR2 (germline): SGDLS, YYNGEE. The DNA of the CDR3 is TGTGCCAGCAGCGTAAGCGGGGGGATCACAGATACGCAGTATTTT. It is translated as CASSVSGGITDTQYF.

DNA for the CDR3: TGTGCTAGTGGTTTGCTCTTTGGACAGGGGTATAGTGGCTACACCTTC. Its protein product is CASGLLFGQGYSGYTF. This chain uses TRBV12-5 with TRBJ1-2; 9 positions match TRBD1. This CDR3 has 16 amino acids. Germline values: CDR1 LGHNT, CDR2 FRNRAP. The V segment lost 2 bases and the J segment 7 bases; nucleotides outside the gene matches: 11.

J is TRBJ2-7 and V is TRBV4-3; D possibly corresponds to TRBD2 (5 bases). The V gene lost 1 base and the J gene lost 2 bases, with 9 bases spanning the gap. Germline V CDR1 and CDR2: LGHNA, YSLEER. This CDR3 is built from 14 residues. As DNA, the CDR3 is TGCGCCAGCAGCCAAGGGACTTCCCCCTACGAGCAGTACTTC. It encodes CASSQGTSPYEQYF.

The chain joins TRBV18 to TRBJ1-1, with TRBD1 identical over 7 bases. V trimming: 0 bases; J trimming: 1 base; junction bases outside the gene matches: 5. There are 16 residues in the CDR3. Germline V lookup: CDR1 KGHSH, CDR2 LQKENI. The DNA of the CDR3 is TGTGCCAGCTCACCACCTTCGACAGGGAAGAACACTGAAGCTTTCTTT. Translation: CASSPPSTGKNTEAFF.

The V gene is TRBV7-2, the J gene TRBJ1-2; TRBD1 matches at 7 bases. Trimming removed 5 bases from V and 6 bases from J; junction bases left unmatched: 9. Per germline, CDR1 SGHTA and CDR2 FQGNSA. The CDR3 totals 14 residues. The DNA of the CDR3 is TGTGCCAGCAGCACCCGACAGGGCTGGAATGGCTACACCTTC. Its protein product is CASSTRQGWNGYTF.

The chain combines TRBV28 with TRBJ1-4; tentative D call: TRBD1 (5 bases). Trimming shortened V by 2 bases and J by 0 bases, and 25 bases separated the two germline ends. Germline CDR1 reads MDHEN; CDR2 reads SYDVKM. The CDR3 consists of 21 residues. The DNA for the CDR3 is TGTGCCAGCAGTTTACCTACCCCCGGACACGCGGGACTCACAACTAATGAAAAACTGTTTTTT. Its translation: CASSLPTPGHAGLTTNEKLFF. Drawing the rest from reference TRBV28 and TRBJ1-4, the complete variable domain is DVKVTQSSRYLVKRTGEKVFLECVQDMDHENMFWYRQDPGLGLRLIYFSYDVKMKEKGDIPEGYSVSREKKERFSLILESASTNQTSMYLCASSLPTPGHAGLTTNEKLFFGSGTQLSVL.

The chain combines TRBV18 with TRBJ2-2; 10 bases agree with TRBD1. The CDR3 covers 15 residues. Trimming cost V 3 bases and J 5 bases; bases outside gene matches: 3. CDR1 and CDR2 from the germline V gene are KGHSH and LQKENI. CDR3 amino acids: CASSPGQGKTGELFF. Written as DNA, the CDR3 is TGTGCCAGCTCACCGGGACAGGGGAAGACCGGGGAGCTGTTTTTT.